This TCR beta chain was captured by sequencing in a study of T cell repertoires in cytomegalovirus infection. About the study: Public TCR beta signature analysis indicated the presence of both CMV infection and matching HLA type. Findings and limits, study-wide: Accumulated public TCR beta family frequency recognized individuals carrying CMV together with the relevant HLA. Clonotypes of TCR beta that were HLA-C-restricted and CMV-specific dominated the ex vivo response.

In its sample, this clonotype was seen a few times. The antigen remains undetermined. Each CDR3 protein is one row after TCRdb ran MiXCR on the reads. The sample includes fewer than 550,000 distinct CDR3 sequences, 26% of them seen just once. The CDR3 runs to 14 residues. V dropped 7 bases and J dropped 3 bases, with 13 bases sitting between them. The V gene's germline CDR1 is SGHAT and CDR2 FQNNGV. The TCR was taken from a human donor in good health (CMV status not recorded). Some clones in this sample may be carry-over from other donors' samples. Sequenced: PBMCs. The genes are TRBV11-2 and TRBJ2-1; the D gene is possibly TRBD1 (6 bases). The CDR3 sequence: CASTSGQLYNEQFF. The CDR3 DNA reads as TGTGCCAGCACCTCCGGACAGCTCTACAATGAGCAGTTCTTC.